Each of the 23 T cell receptor beta chains below was sequenced from the same sample in a study of TIL therapy for anti-PD-1-resistant metastatic lung cancer. This sample's time point: pre-treatment sample, taken before nivolumab and TIL therapy. Most excised metastases sampled were pleural nodules or supraclavicular lymph nodes. This was the immunoSEQ v3 assay. Assay used: immunoSEQ multiplex PCR; TCRdb lists only in-frame clones, some missing. The table shows about 50,000 clones, with over 65% occurring only once. The sample was tumor tissue, taken at baseline. The source is a person between 25 and 80 years old with non-small cell lung cancer.

The chain recombines TRBV7-2 with TRBJ1-5; no definite D call. V lost 2 bases, J lost 0 bases, and 8 bases lay in between. CDR1 SGHTA and CDR2 FQGNSA come from the germline V gene. This CDR3 has 15 residues. The CDR3 here is CASSLMSLSNQPQHF. The CDR3 DNA follows: TGTGCCAGCAGCTTAATGTCCCTTAGCAATCAGCCCCAGCATTTT.

This chain uses TRBV5-6 with TRBJ2-7; D is undetermined. The CDR3 is 13 residues long. Germline assignment: CDR1 SGHDT and CDR2 YYEEEE. Trimming left V 3 bases short and J 0 bases short, with 7 bases between. The CDR3 coding sequence is TGTGCCAGCAGCTCGTTTACCTCCTACGAGCAGTACTTC. Protein sequence: CASSSFTSYEQYF.

The chain uses TRBV15 and TRBJ2-7; D possibly matches TRBD1 or TRBD2 (5 bases each). Germline CDR1 reads LNHNV; CDR2 reads YYDKDF (reference sequence). This CDR3 comprises 15 residues. The V and J ends lost 1 base and 3 bases respectively, with 13 bases between them. CDR3 protein: CATSRVGGQFYEQYF. The CDR3 DNA follows: TGTGCCACCAGCAGAGTAGGAGGACAATTCTACGAGCAGTACTTC.

This clone showed up just once. This rearrangement joins TRBV7-8 to TRBJ2-1, with D uncertain. The germline V and J ends were trimmed by 2 bases and 4 bases, with 9 bases remaining between them. Germline CDR1 and CDR2: SGHVS and FQNEAQ. The CDR3 extends over 14 amino acids. The CDR3 bases are TGTGCCAGCAGCTTACAAGACATTTACAATGAGCAGTTCTTC. Amino acid sequence: CASSLQDIYNEQFF.

This chain connects TRBV5-4 to TRBJ2-5, with 7 bases lining up with TRBD1. The CDR3 length is 13 residues. The J segment lost 4 bases and the V segment lost 6 bases, leaving 6 bases of the junction unmatched. The germline V gene has CDR1 SGHNT and CDR2 YYREEE (reference sequence). CDR3 in DNA: TGTGCCAGCACTCGACAGGGCACAGAGACCCAGTACTTC. Its translation: CASTRQGTETQYF. The variable domain in full, with the rest retrieved from reference TRBV5-4 and TRBJ2-5, is ETGVTQSPTHLIKTRGQQVTLRCSSQSGHNTVSWYQQALGQGPQFIFQYYREEENGRGNFPPRFSGLQFPNYSSELNVNALELDDSALYLCASTRQGTETQYFGPGTRLLVL.

This chain joins TRBV15 and TRBJ1-4, with 8 bases that match TRBD1. V dropped 5 bases and J dropped 6; count of bases not matched to a gene: 8. The CDR3 covers 15 residues. CDR1 LNHNV and CDR2 YYDKDF come from the germline V gene (reference sequence). The CDR3 nucleotides read TGTGCCACCAGCGGTGGACAGGGAAGGGATGAAAAACTGTTTTTT. This translates into CATSGGQGRDEKLFF. The full variable domain, rest sourced from reference TRBV15 and TRBJ1-4, is DAMVIQNPRYQVTQFGKPVTLSCSQTLNHNVMYWYQQKSSQAPKLLFHYYDKDFNNEADTPDNFQSRRPNTSFCFLDIRSPGLGDTAMYLCATSGGQGRDEKLFFGSGTQLSVL.

J is TRBJ2-7 and V is TRBV10-2; D is perhaps TRBD1 or TRBD2 (6 bases each). V shed 2 bases and J shed 3 bases, with 11 bases lying between them. The CDR3 is 14 residues long. Germline values: CDR1 WSHSY, CDR2 SAAADI. The CDR3 reads CASSEGGPVYEQYF. In nucleotides, the CDR3 is TGCGCCAGCAGTGAGGGGGGGCCCGTCTACGAGCAGTACTTC.

This clone has only a few counts. The V call is TRBV7-2, the J call TRBJ1-6; the D is unclear. Trimming pared 1 base from V and 9 bases from J, leaving 10 bases between. The CDR3 length is 14 residues. CDR1 is SGHTA, CDR2 FQGNSA, per germline. CDR3 protein: CASSLVKGGSPLHF. The DNA of the CDR3 is TGTGCCAGCAGCTTAGTCAAGGGAGGTTCACCCCTCCACTTT.

This clone was counted a few times. The chain couples TRBV5-1 to TRBJ2-2; the D gene could be TRBD1 or TRBD2 (5 bases each). V dropped 1 base and J dropped 5 bases, with 12 bases sitting between them. CDR1 and CDR2 from the germline V gene are SGHRS and YFSETQ. The CDR3 extends over 15 amino acids. The chain's CDR3 is CASSLWDPLTGELFF. For the CDR3, the DNA is TGCGCCAGCAGCTTGTGGGACCCCCTTACCGGGGAGCTGTTTTTT. Complete variable domain (other parts from reference TRBV5-1 and TRBJ2-2): KAGVTQTPRYLIKTRGQQVTLSCSPISGHRSVSWYQQTPGQGLQFLFEYFSETQRNKGNFPGRFSGRQFSNSRSEMNVSTLELGDSALYLCASSLWDPLTGELFFGEGSRLTVL.

Here the CDR3 reads CASSTGGPGTGELFF. The CDR3 region has the DNA TGTGCCAGCAGTACCGGGGGCCCGGGAACCGGGGAGCTGTTTTTT. The chain links TRBV2 to TRBJ2-2, with D possibly called TRBD1 or TRBD2 (6 bases each). This CDR3 contains 15 residues. The V and J ends lost 5 bases and 5 bases respectively, with 15 bases between them. CDR1 is SNHLY and CDR2 is FYNNEI in the germline V gene.

Only a few counts were recorded for this clone. The rearrangement uses TRBV19 and TRBJ2-1; tentatively, D is TRBD2 (6 bases). The CDR3 runs 14 residues. Germline V lookup: CDR1 LNHDA, CDR2 SQIVND (reference sequence). The V end was cut by 1 base, the J end by 8 bases, with 12 bases between. CDR3 protein: CASSIAGLGYEQFF. Written as DNA, the CDR3 is TGTGCCAGTAGTATAGCGGGACTGGGCTATGAGCAGTTCTTC.

The rearrangement uses TRBV10-3 and TRBJ2-3; unclear D gene. The CDR3 is 12 residues long. Germline V lookup: CDR1 ENHRY, CDR2 SYGVKD. V lost 3 bases to trimming and J lost 0 bases, with 1 base between them. The CDR3 sequence: CAISDSTDTQYF. CDR3 nucleotide sequence: TGTGCCATCAGTGATAGCACAGATACGCAGTATTTT.

The sample holds one count of this clone. The chain combines TRBV11-3 with TRBJ2-5; 9 bases align to TRBD1. From germline, CDR1 is SGHNT and CDR2 YENEEA. The length of the CDR3 is 15 residues. After removal of 4 bases from V and 5 bases from J, the junction contained 8 bases not matched to a gene. Written as DNA, the CDR3 is TGTGCCAGCAGCTCCAATACCGGGACAGGGGAGACCCAGTACTTC. It encodes CASSSNTGTGETQYF.

This clone is labeled medium-sized. Here the CDR3 DNA reads TGTGCCAGCAGGTGGGGACTGGGGAACGAGCAGTACTTC. It codes for CASRWGLGNEQYF. The V and J genes are TRBV6-6 and TRBJ2-7; D perhaps matches TRBD2 (6 bases). V was pared by 6 bases and J by 5 bases, with 14 bases between. Germline V gene lookup returns CDR1 MNHNY and CDR2 SVGAGI (reference sequence). The CDR3 is 13 amino acids.

This clone was seen once. The chain recombines TRBV7-8 with TRBJ2-7; 8 nucleotides agree with TRBD1. The V gene's germline CDR1 is SGHVS and CDR2 FQNEAQ. Trimming removed 3 bases from V and 3 bases from J; junction bases left unmatched: 7. The CDR3 runs 15 residues. The CDR3, as DNA: TGTGCCAGCAGCTTTGGACAGGGCGTAAACTACGAGCAGTACTTC. As protein: CASSFGQGVNYEQYF.

This clone was seen only once. The rearrangement links TRBV7-6 to TRBJ2-7; TRBD1 might be the D (6 bases). This CDR3 spans 16 amino acids. Trimming pared 1 base from V and 0 bases from J, leaving 13 bases between. CDR1 SGHVS and CDR2 FNYEAQ come from the germline V gene. CDR3 region: CASSLVAGAYSYEQYF. The CDR3 DNA is TGTGCCAGCAGCTTAGTGGCAGGGGCGTACTCCTACGAGCAGTACTTC.

The chain links TRBV30 to TRBJ2-5; D gene uncertain. Gene TRBJ2-7 matches the end of the DNA better, so the J call may be wrong. Per the germline V gene, CDR1 is GTSNPN and CDR2 is SVGIG (reference sequence). This CDR3 region has 11 residues. This CDR3 reads CAWRDLYEQYF. The CDR3 coding sequence is TGTGCCTGGAGGGACCTCTACGAGCAGTACTTC.

The chain links TRBV11-3 to TRBJ2-7; 9 nucleotides agree with TRBD1. Germline V gene data show CDR1 as SGHNT and CDR2 as YENEEA. The length of the CDR3 is 13 residues. V lost 7 bases, J lost 5 bases, and 6 bases stayed unmatched. CDR3 sequence (DNA): TGTGCCAGCATCGGGACAGGGCGGGACGAGCAGTACTTC. Its translation: CASIGTGRDEQYF.

On this clone: Germline is not matched at one junction end, which may reflect a read error. The chain uses TRBV7-2 and TRBJ2-1, with a possible D match to TRBD1 (5 bases). The CDR3 spans 16 residues. From germline, CDR1 is SGHTA and CDR2 FQGNSA. The CDR3 region is CAGSPISSGLSNEQFF. CDR3 bases: TGTGCCGGCAGTCCTATTAGCTCAGGGCTATCGAATGAGCAGTTCTTC.

V and J are TRBV25-1 and TRBJ1-4; the match to TRBD1 covers 8 bases. The CDR3 sequence is 14 residues long. The ends lost 5 bases at V and 8 bases at J; junction bases unmatched: 7. Germline values: CDR1 MGHDK, CDR2 SYGVNS. The CDR3 nucleotides read TGTGCCAGCAGTCGTACAGGGGGAGAGGAAAAACTGTTTTTT. Encoded protein: CASSRTGGEEKLFF.

On this clone: A read error is likely, as this CDR3 ends without the conserved phenylalanine or tryptophan. Because the CDR3's place on the DNA is in doubt, the DNA is left out and the CDR3 is given as listed by TCRdb. This chain connects TRBV5-6 to TRBJ1-2; the D call in the table, TRBD1, was not verified against the DNA. Ends included, the CDR3 has 14 residues. CDR1 is SGHDT, CDR2 YYEEEE, per germline. This chain's CDR3 is CASSLYRQNEPLRV.

This chain joins TRBV29-1 and TRBJ2-7, with 9 bases fitting TRBD1. Germline CDR1 and CDR2: SQVTM and ANQGSEA. This CDR3 is built from 14 residues. The V and J ends lost 3 bases and 7 bases, in that order; junction bases with no gene match: 10. CDR3 sequence (DNA): TGCAGCGTTGATGGGGGACAGGGCCTAGGGGAGCAGTACTTC. Its protein is CSVDGGQGLGEQYF.

This clone was observed a few times. The chain is built from TRBV7-9 and TRBJ1-1, with 10 bases that match TRBD1. Looked up from germline, CDR1 is SEHNR and CDR2 is FQNEAQ (reference sequence). Unmatched junction bases numbered 9, after V lost 5 bases and J lost 0 bases. The CDR3 is made up of 17 amino acids. Written as DNA, the CDR3 is TGTGCCAGCAGCCAACCGGGACAGGGGCTTTTGAACACTGAAGCTTTCTTT. Amino acids: CASSQPGQGLLNTEAFF.